One and the same sample provided the 10 T cell receptor beta chains below, sequenced in a study of PD-L1 blockade in urothelial cancer. Specified time point: pretreatment peripheral blood. Clones were sequenced by immunoSEQ multiplex PCR, and TCRdb holds only the in-frame ones, with some missing. The table includes tens of thousands of clones, approximately 80% detected once. Sample: PBMCs, taken around atezolizumab (anti-PD-L1) treatment. The receptors were sampled from a man in his sixties or seventies with urothelial cancer.

The gene calls are TRBV27 and TRBJ2-3, with D possibly matching TRBD1 (5 bases). Trimming shortened V by 2 bases and J by 9 bases, and 12 bases separated the two germline ends. CDR3 size: 13 residues. CDR1 is MNHEY, CDR2 SMNVEV, per germline (reference sequence). CDR3 sequence (DNA): TGTGCCAGCAGTTTAAATAGGGGAAGGACGCAGTATTTT. Protein product: CASSLNRGRTQYF.

This clone is large. The V and J genes are TRBV5-4 and TRBJ2-1, with TRBD1 matching 8 bases. V shed 4 bases and J 10 bases; nucleotides not matched to a gene: 4. There are 12 residues in the CDR3. Germline V CDR1 and CDR2: SGHNT, YYREEE (reference sequence). The CDR3 DNA reads as TGTGCCAGCAGCCGGACAGGGAAAGAGCAGTTCTTC. It translates to CASSRTGKEQFF.

The chain couples TRBV12-5 to TRBJ2-1; possible D gene TRBD2, 5 bases. The V end lost 4 bases, the J end lost 9 bases, and 16 bases lay between the germline ends. Germline CDR1 reads LGHNT; CDR2 reads FRNRAP. The CDR3 length is 14 residues. The CDR3 loop reads CASGSTLGMTEQFF. The CDR3, as DNA: TGTGCTAGTGGTTCCACACTAGGCATGACTGAGCAGTTCTTC.

The V and J genes are TRBV13 and TRBJ2-1, with TRBD2 matching over 9 bases. Germline V CDR1 and CDR2: PRHDT, FYEKMQ (reference sequence). The CDR3 consists of 16 residues. V gave up 2 bases and J gave up 4 bases; unmatched junction bases: 6. This CDR3 is CASSLSGTSSYNEQFF. CDR3 sequence (DNA): TGTGCCAGCAGCTTATCGGGGACTAGCAGTTACAATGAGCAGTTCTTC.

The V and J genes are TRBV5-4 and TRBJ2-5; 9 bases agree with TRBD2. The junction had 2 bases not matched to a gene; V was cut back by 1 base and J by 4 bases. The CDR3 has 14 residues. The germline V gene has CDR1 SGHNT and CDR2 YYREEE (reference sequence). CDR3 DNA: TGTGCCAGCAGCTTGCCTAGCGGGGCAGAGACCCAGTACTTC. Its protein is CASSLPSGAETQYF.

This rearrangement joins TRBV2 to TRBJ1-4, with a possible D match to TRBD1 (6 bases). CDR1 and CDR2 (germline): SNHLY, FYNNEI. The CDR3 sequence is 15 residues long. V was clipped by 7 bases and J by 6 bases, with 18 bases between them. The CDR3 bases are TGTGCCAGCACATTAACCGGGACAATCGATGAAAAACTGTTTTTT. As protein: CASTLTGTIDEKLFF.

V and J are TRBV2 and TRBJ1-1; the match to TRBD1 covers 7 bases. V lost 7 bases, J lost 1 base, and 3 bases stayed unmatched. The CDR3 is 13 residues long. Germline assignment: CDR1 SNHLY and CDR2 FYNNEI. The CDR3 here is CASTGQANTEAFF. The CDR3 bases are TGTGCCAGCACTGGACAGGCGAACACTGAAGCTTTCTTT.

V usage is TRBV5-1 and J usage is TRBJ2-7; 7 bases are shared with TRBD1. V lost 4 bases to trimming and J lost 3 bases; unmatched junction nucleotides: 13. CDR1 is SGHRS and CDR2 is YFSETQ in the germline V gene. This CDR3 has 16 amino acids. The CDR3 reads CASSPGQAGVYYEQYF. CDR3 sequence (DNA): TGCGCCAGCAGCCCCGGACAGGCTGGCGTTTACTACGAGCAGTACTTC.

The chain recombines TRBV7-2 with TRBJ1-3; D unclear. This CDR3 contains 15 residues. The V end lost 4 bases, the J end lost 0 bases, and 10 bases lay between the germline ends. Germline V gene data show CDR1 as SGHTA and CDR2 as FQGNSA. The CDR3 nucleotides read TGTGCCAGCAGCTCGACACCCGACTCTGGAAACACCATATATTTT. The encoded protein is CASSSTPDSGNTIYF.

The chain links TRBV14 to TRBJ2-7; TRBD1 is a possible D gene (5 bases). The CDR3 has 16 residues. In germline, CDR1 is SGHDN, CDR2 FVKESK. V dropped 0 bases and J dropped 7 bases, with 19 bases sitting between them. The CDR3, as DNA: TGTGCCAGCAGCCAAGACAGGGCTGTATCTTTTCGGGAGCAGTACTTC. This codes for CASSQDRAVSFREQYF.